The rows below give T cell receptor beta chains drawn from one sample of a study of cytomegalovirus exposure and HLA in healthy donors. This table comes from immunoSEQ multiplex PCR, and its TCRdb copy is limited to in-frame clones, with some not included. The table has over 150,000 clones, roughly four fifths seen once; the top ten hold about 0.092%. The specimen sequenced was PBMCs. The receptor set was obtained from a boy under 10 years old in good health and CMV-seronegative. CDR3s include the opening cysteine and the closing phenylalanine or tryptophan. The D gene is left open where the match is weak. Clone sizes are given selectively: once, few, many, or a class where the clone is expanded.

>few|TRBJ1-3|TRBV6-6|-
TGTGCCAGCAGAACGACAGTGATCTCTGGAAACACCATATATTTT
CASRTTVISGNTIYF
>-|TRBJ2-1|TRBV5-1|TRBD2
TGCGCCAGCAGCTTGGGACTAGCGGGTTACAATGAGCAGTTCTTC
CASSLGLAGYNEQFF
>-|TRBJ1-5|TRBV29-1|-
TGCAGCGTTGGAGCAGGGGAAGGAAGTCAGCCCCAGCATTTT
CSVGAGEGSQPQHF
>once|TRBJ2-1|TRBV27|-
TGTGCCAGCAGTTTATTACGCGCTCAGGGTCGCGGGGACAATGAGCAGTTCTTC
CASSLLRAQGRGDNEQFF
>-|TRBJ2-7|TRBV5-1|TRBD1
TGCGCCAGCACCCCAGGACAGGGTCCCTACGAGCAGTACTTC
CASTPGQGPYEQYF
>-|TRBJ1-1|TRBV9|-
TGTGCCAGCAGCCAACAGGAGCTGAACACTGAAGCTTTCTTT
CASSQQELNTEAFF
>-|TRBJ2-7|TRBV7-2|TRBD1
TGTGCCAGCAGCTCGGACAGGGGCGAGCAGTACTTC
CASSSDRGEQYF
>-|TRBJ2-1|TRBV13|TRBD2
TGTGCCAGCAGCATTTGGACTAGCGGGGGATCCCATGAGCAGTTCTTC
CASSIWTSGGSHEQFF
>-|TRBJ2-5|TRBV4-2|TRBD2
TGTGCCAGCAGCCAAGAGGGAAGCGGGGGGCCCCAAGAGACCCAGTACTTC
CASSQEGSGGPQETQYF
>-|TRBJ1-1|TRBV30|TRBD1
TGTGCCGTAAATTACAGGGGGCGCGGCTTTGGAGGTGCGAACACTGAAGCTTTCTTT
CAVNYRGRGFGGANTEAFF
>few|TRBJ2-7|TRBV5-8|TRBD2
TGTGCCAGCAGCCCCTATCTAGCGGATACCTACGAGCAGTACTTC
CASSPYLADTYEQYF
>few|TRBJ1-1|TRBV7-2|TRBD1
TGTGCCAGCAGCTACGACAGGGAAGCTGAAGCTTTCTTT
CASSYDREAEAFF
>-|TRBJ2-2|TRBV15|-
TGTGCCACCAGCATAGGACTGGGGAACACCGGGGAGCTGTTTTTT
CATSIGLGNTGELFF
>-|TRBJ2-3|TRBV6-5|-
TGTGCCAGCAGCCTACTCCGAGTCACAGATACGCAGTATTTT
CASSLLRVTDTQYF
>-|TRBJ1-2|TRBV30|-
TGTGCCTGGAGTGTTGGATTCATACGGGGTGCTGGCTACACCTTC
CAWSVGFIRGAGYTF
>-|TRBJ1-5|TRBV2|-
TGTGCCAGCAGTTCGTATGAGAATCAGCCCCAGCATTTT
CASSSYENQPQHF
>-|TRBJ2-6|TRBV4-2|TRBD1
TGTGCCAGCAGCGAGGGACAGGCTGGGGCCAACGTCCTGACTTTC
CASSEGQAGANVLTF
>-|TRBJ2-7|TRBV7-9|-
TGTGCCAGCAGCCCCCTCGACAAGACCTACGAGCAGTACTTC
CASSPLDKTYEQYF
>-|TRBJ2-7|TRBV11-2|-
TGTGCCAGCAGCTTAGATCGGCAGGGCGAGCAGTACTTC
CASSLDRQGEQYF
>-|TRBJ2-1|TRBV19|-
TGTGCCAGTAGTATCCGGGACTTGACCAATGAGCAGTTCTTC
CASSIRDLTNEQFF
>-|TRBJ2-7|TRBV7-2|TRBD2
TGTGCCAGCAGCTTAGCATTTAGACTAGCGGGGGGGCCGATTTACGAGCAGTACTTC
CASSLAFRLAGGPIYEQYF
>-|TRBJ1-5|TRBV7-2|-
TGTGCCAGCAGCTCCGTGTGGGAGAATCAGCCCCAGCATTTT
CASSSVWENQPQHF
>-|TRBJ1-2|TRBV6-5|-
TGTGCCAGCACCCACCCCGGACATTATGGCTACACCTTC
CASTHPGHYGYTF
>few|TRBJ1-1|TRBV7-9|-
TGTGCCAGCAGCTTAGGTCGGGGAGCTTTCTTT
CASSLGRGAFF
>-|TRBJ2-3|TRBV4-3|TRBD2
TGCGCCAGCAGCGTCAGGGGAGCGGGGGGCACAGATACGCAGTATTTT
CASSVRGAGGTDTQYF
>-|TRBJ1-1|TRBV5-4|TRBD1
TGTGCCAGCAGCTTGGAGCAGGGGGCAGGGGAAGCTTTCTTT
CASSLEQGAGEAFF
>once|TRBJ2-3|TRBV5-1|TRBD1
TGCGCCAGCAGCCCAGACAGGGGAGATACGCAGTATTTT
CASSPDRGDTQYF
>-|TRBJ2-1|TRBV2|TRBD2
TGTGCCAGCGGCTGGTCTGTAGCGGGGGTCTTCAATGAGCAGTTCTTC
CASGWSVAGVFNEQFF
>-|TRBJ1-3|TRBV2|-
TGTGCCAGCACTCCCCCGGGAAACACCATATATTTT
CASTPPGNTIYF
>-|TRBJ1-4|TRBV4-2|-
TGTGCCAGCAGCCAAGATGCCTCCGGGGCAACTAATGAAAAACTGTTTTTT
CASSQDASGATNEKLFF
>-|TRBJ2-7|TRBV5-1|-
TGCGCCAGCAGCTTGGCAGGGCCTTACGAGCAGTACTTC
CASSLAGPYEQYF
>-|TRBJ1-1|TRBV27|-
TGTGCCAGCAGTCCGCCGGGACTAGCGAACACTGAAGCTTTCTTT
CASSPPGLANTEAFF
>-|TRBJ1-1|TRBV4-2|TRBD1
TGTGCCAGCAGCCAAGAACAGGGGCGAGCTTTCTTT
CASSQEQGRAFF
>-|TRBJ1-1|TRBV9|TRBD1
TGTGCCAGCAGCGCACAGGGGGAGGACACTGAAGCTTTCTTT
CASSAQGEDTEAFF
>once|TRBJ1-6|TRBV5-1|TRBD1
TGCGCCAGCAGCTCGACAGGGACCCCCGATTCACCCCTCCACTTT
CASSSTGTPDSPLHF
>-|TRBJ2-3|TRBV7-3|TRBD2
TGTGCCAGCAGCTTAACGAGCGGGGGGAGCACAGATACGCAGTATTTT
CASSLTSGGSTDTQYF
>-|TRBJ2-3|TRBV7-9|TRBD1
TGTGCCAGCAGCGACGGGAAGGGGGCCCCCACAGATACGCAGTATTTT
CASSDGKGAPTDTQYF
>-|TRBJ2-7|TRBV7-6|TRBD1
TGTGCCAGCAGCTCCCTCTTGGGACAGGGTTCCTACGAGCAGTACTTC
CASSSLLGQGSYEQYF
>-|TRBJ2-7|TRBV9|TRBD1
TGTGCCACCAGGGGGCGAGGCTCCTACGAGCAGTACTTC
CATRGRGSYEQYF
>-|TRBJ2-2|TRBV18|-
TGTGCCAGCTCACCCCGACAGGACACCGGGGAGCTGTTTTTT
CASSPRQDTGELFF
>-|TRBJ2-1|TRBV4-1|TRBD1
TGCGCCAGCAGCCAAGGTGTGACAGGGATTATGGGTGAGCAGTTCTTC
CASSQGVTGIMGEQFF
>-|TRBJ2-7|TRBV18|-
TGTGCCAGCTCACCAATAGCCAGGGCCTACGAGCAGTACTTC
CASSPIARAYEQYF
>once|TRBJ2-7|TRBV6-5|-
TGTGCCAGCAGTGGCGGGGACGGTGGATACGAGCAGTACTTC
CASSGGDGGYEQYF
>-|TRBJ2-7|TRBV20-1|-
TGCAGTGCTAAGGAGGGGTACGAGCAGTACTTC
CSAKEGYEQYF
>-|TRBJ1-2|TRBV27|TRBD1
TGTGCCAGCAGCCCGGGACAGGACTCCTATGGCTACACCTTC
CASSPGQDSYGYTF
>once|TRBJ2-1|TRBV11-3|TRBD2
TGTGCCAGCAGCAAGACTAGCGGGGGGGCCAAGCACAATGAGCAGTTCTTC
CASSKTSGGAKHNEQFF
>-|TRBJ1-6|TRBV13|TRBD1
TGTGCCAGCAGCTTCCATAGGGCGGACAGGGGGGATTGGTCACCCCTCCACTTT
CASSFHRADRGDWSPLHF
>-|TRBJ1-4|TRBV9|-
TGTGCCAGCAGCATACGTCGTTGGATTCCCAACGAGGGGGTAACTAATGAAAAACTGTTTTTT
CASSIRRWIPNEGVTNEKLFF
>-|TRBJ2-2|TRBV10-3|-
TGTGCCATCAGTGACAGGGAGGACACCGGGGAGCTGTTTTTT
CAISDREDTGELFF
>few|TRBJ1-4|TRBV4-3|-
TGCGCCAGCAGCCAAGGGGCATCCGGGATCGATGAAAAACTGTTTTTT
CASSQGASGIDEKLFF
>-|TRBJ2-4|TRBV7-9|-
TGTGCCAGCAGCTTAGAAATAGGAGAAACTCGATGGTACTTC
CASSLEIGETRWYF
>few|TRBJ1-2|TRBV7-9|-
TGTGCCAGCAGCTTAAGTGTGAAGGGGGGCTACACCTTC
CASSLSVKGGYTF
>-|TRBJ2-1|TRBV7-2|-
TGTGCCAGCAGCTTCCTGACTAGCTCCTACAATGAGCAGTTCTTC
CASSFLTSSYNEQFF
>-|TRBJ2-2|TRBV1|-
TGCACCAGCAGCCTAACACATACAACGAACACCGGGGAGCTGTTTTTT
CTSSLTHTTNTGELFF